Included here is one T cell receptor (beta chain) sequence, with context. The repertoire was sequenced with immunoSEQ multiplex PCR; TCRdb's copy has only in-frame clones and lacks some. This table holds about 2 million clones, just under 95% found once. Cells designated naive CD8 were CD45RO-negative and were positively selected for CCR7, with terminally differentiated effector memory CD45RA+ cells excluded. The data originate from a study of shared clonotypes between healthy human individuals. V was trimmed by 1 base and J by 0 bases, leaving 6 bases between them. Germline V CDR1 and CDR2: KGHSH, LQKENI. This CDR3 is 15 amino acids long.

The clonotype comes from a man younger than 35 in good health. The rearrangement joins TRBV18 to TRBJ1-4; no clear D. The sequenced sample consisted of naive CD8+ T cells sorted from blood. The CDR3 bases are TGTGCCAGCTCACCACTAACCACAACTAATGAAAAACTGTTTTTT. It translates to CASSPLTTTNEKLFF.